These 29 T cell receptor beta chains were sequenced from one sample in a study of T cell responses to AZD1222 COVID-19 vaccine. Libraries were prepared by immunoSEQ multiplex PCR; TCRdb keeps only in-frame clonotypes and omits some of them. The sample yields roughly 100,000 clones, 88% seen once. The source material was peripheral blood, sampled on day 0 of AZD1222 vaccination. Receptors were obtained from an adult in good health.

The chain has TRBV6-5 and TRBJ1-2; TRBD1 might be the D (5 bases). V gave up 0 bases and J gave up 3 bases, with 14 bases separating them. The CDR3 has 16 amino acids. Germline CDR1 and CDR2: MNHEY and SVGAGI. The CDR3 reads CASSYSRTPTYYGYTF. In nucleotides, the CDR3 is TGTGCCAGCAGTTACTCGAGGACACCCACGTACTATGGCTACACCTTC.

The CDR3 loop is CASSITGDRDAFF. As DNA, the CDR3 is TGTGCCAGTAGTATCACTGGGGACAGGGACGCTTTCTTT. V and J are TRBV19 and TRBJ1-1; 9 nucleotides align to TRBD1. With 3 bases clipped from V and 11 bases from J, the junction kept 7 bases outside the gene matches. The CDR3 loop spans 13 amino acids. Germline-derived CDR1 and CDR2 are LNHDA and SQIVND (reference sequence).

The chain links TRBV7-2 to TRBJ2-1, with 11 nucleotides matching TRBD2. This CDR3 comprises 15 residues. In germline, CDR1 is SGHTA, CDR2 FQGNSA. The V and J ends lost 4 bases and 9 bases, in that order; junction bases with no gene match: 8. The CDR3 reads CASSSLAGEGIEQFF. The CDR3 bases are TGTGCCAGCAGCTCACTAGCGGGAGAAGGAATTGAGCAGTTCTTC.

This clone was seen once. The J gene is TRBJ1-2, the V gene TRBV14; tentatively, D is TRBD1 (5 bases). Germline assignment: CDR1 SGHDN and CDR2 FVKESK. V was shortened by 3 bases and J by 4 bases, with 9 bases between the two germline ends. The CDR3 has 13 amino acids. CDR3 residues: CASSQTDFYGYTF. CDR3 DNA sequence: TGTGCCAGCAGCCAGACAGATTTCTATGGCTACACCTTC. Complete variable domain (other parts from reference TRBV14 and TRBJ1-2): EAGVTQFPSHSVIEKGQTVTLRCDPISGHDNLYWYRRVMGKEIKFLLHFVKESKQDESGMPNNRFLAERTGGTYSTLKVQPAELEDSGVYFCASSQTDFYGYTFGSGTRLTVV.

This chain connects TRBV19 to TRBJ2-5; a weak D match, TRBD1 (6 bases). CDR3 length equals 12 residues. V lost 9 bases, J lost 4 bases, and 12 bases lay in between. Per the germline V gene, CDR1 is LNHDA and CDR2 is SQIVND (reference sequence). The CDR3 DNA sequence: TGTGCCAGCGGAAGAGGGGGAGAGACCCAGTACTTC. Protein sequence: CASGRGGETQYF.

The chain links TRBV7-2 to TRBJ2-1, with D possibly matching TRBD1 (7 bases). V gave up 7 bases and J gave up 6 bases, with 19 bases separating them. This CDR3 contains 15 residues. Germline CDR1 is SGHTA and CDR2 is FQGNSA. CDR3 sequence: CASNDRQGLRNEQFF. The DNA of the CDR3 is TGTGCCAGCAACGACCGACAGGGACTCCGCAATGAGCAGTTCTTC. Supplemented by reference TRBV7-2 and TRBJ2-1, the full variable domain reads GAGVSQSPSNKVTEKGKDVELRCDPISGHTALYWYRQSLGQGLEFLIYFQGNSAPDKSGLPSDRFSAERTGGSVSTLTIQRTQQEDSAVYLCASNDRQGLRNEQFFGPGTRLTVL.

This clone has only a few counts. The gene calls are TRBV29-1 and TRBJ1-1, with 7 bases lining up with TRBD1. CDR1 SQVTM and CDR2 ANQGSEA come from the germline V gene. The CDR3 totals 13 residues. V was clipped by 7 bases and J by 4 bases; unmatched bases: 9. CDR3: CSANNRGGTEAFF. The CDR3 region has the DNA TGCAGCGCCAACAACAGGGGTGGCACTGAAGCTTTCTTT.

J is TRBJ2-7 and V is TRBV27, with 7 positions matching TRBD1. Looked up from germline, CDR1 is MNHEY and CDR2 is SMNVEV (reference sequence). V gave up 2 bases and J gave up 2 bases; unmatched junction bases: 3. This CDR3 has 14 amino acids. In DNA form, the CDR3 reads TGTGCCAGCAGTTTAAACACAGGGGCCTACGAGCAGTACTTC. Translation: CASSLNTGAYEQYF.

V is TRBV19 and J is TRBJ2-7, with a possible D match to TRBD2 (5 bases). Trimming stripped 6 bases from V and 5 bases from J, with 14 bases between. The CDR3 totals 13 residues. Germline V gene sequence: CDR1 LNHDA, CDR2 SQIVND (reference sequence). CDR3 region: CASSNTPGNEQYF. The DNA for the CDR3 is TGTGCCAGTAGCAACACCCCCGGGAACGAGCAGTACTTC.

This chain joins TRBV5-4 and TRBJ1-1, with D unresolved. Germline CDR1 SGHNT, CDR2 YYREEE (reference sequence). With 1 base removed from V and 1 base from J, the gap between germline ends came to 8 bases. The CDR3 spans 14 residues. The chain's CDR3 is CASSLSRANTEAFF. In nucleotides, the CDR3 is TGTGCCAGCAGCTTGAGCCGAGCGAACACTGAAGCTTTCTTT.

This rearrangement joins TRBV6-5 to TRBJ2-3; D not certain. Germline loops: CDR1 MNHEY, CDR2 SVGAGI. The CDR3 runs 14 residues. V lost 0 bases and J 6 bases, leaving 10 bases between the germline ends. CDR3 nucleotide sequence: TGTGCCAGCAGTTACTCTGGCCGGCGGGATACGCAGTATTTT. Protein: CASSYSGRRDTQYF.

Written as DNA, the CDR3 is TGCAGCGTGCTACCGGGACTAGCTACGGAAGATACGCAGTATTTT. Protein: CSVLPGLATEDTQYF. The J gene is TRBJ2-3, the V gene TRBV29-1, with 9 bases identical to TRBD2. Germline V gene sequence: CDR1 SQVTM, CDR2 ANQGSEA. This CDR3 contains 15 residues. Trimming removed 6 bases from V and 5 bases from J; junction bases left unmatched: 12.

The chain employs TRBV6-2 or TRBV6-3 and TRBJ1-1; 8 nucleotides agree with TRBD1. This CDR3 has 15 amino acids. Germline CDR1 MNHEY, CDR2 SVGEGT. The V gene end was trimmed by 6 bases and the J gene end by 1 base; junction bases not matched to a gene: 7. The CDR3 bases are TGTGCCAGCAGCCAGGACAGGGTGACGAACACTGAAGCTTTCTTT. Protein: CASSQDRVTNTEAFF.

J is TRBJ2-7 and V is TRBV19, with 7 positions matching TRBD2. The germline gives CDR1 LNHDA, CDR2 SQIVND (reference sequence). CDR3 size: 15 residues. Germline trimming cut 3 bases from V and 0 bases from J; bases unmatched to any gene: 5. CDR3 loop: CASSMISGFSYEQYF. CDR3 nucleotide sequence: TGTGCCAGTAGTATGATTAGCGGGTTCTCCTACGAGCAGTACTTC.

The rearrangement joins TRBV12-3 or TRBV12-4 to TRBJ1-5, with D unclear. V was pared by 7 bases and J by 0 bases, with 7 bases between. The CDR3 contains 13 residues. In DNA, the CDR3 is TGTGCCAGCACCCTCCATAGCAATCAGCCCCAGCATTTT. Translation gives CASTLHSNQPQHF.

The chain recombines TRBV6-5 with TRBJ2-2; tentative D call: TRBD2 (5 bases). Trimming left V 2 bases short and J 4 bases short, with 8 bases between. This CDR3 is 14 amino acids long. The germline CDR1 and CDR2 sequences are MNHEY and SVGAGI. The CDR3 reads CASSYSGSTGELFF. In DNA form, the CDR3 reads TGTGCCAGCAGTTACAGCGGCAGCACCGGGGAGCTGTTTTTT.

The rearrangement joins TRBV9 to TRBJ2-7; 8 nucleotides align to TRBD1. Looked up from germline, CDR1 is SGDLS and CDR2 is YYNGEE. Trimming cost V 0 bases and J 3 bases; bases outside gene matches: 5. The CDR3 has 15 amino acids. DNA for the CDR3: TGTGCCAGCAGCGTAGAGGCCAGGGGGCACTACGAGCAGTACTTC. This codes for CASSVEARGHYEQYF.

The chain uses TRBV27 and TRBJ1-5; perhaps TRBD1 as D (5 bases). V gave up 6 bases and J gave up 4 bases, with 22 bases separating them. CDR1 MNHEY and CDR2 SMNVEV come from the germline V gene (reference sequence). There are 17 residues in the CDR3. The CDR3 DNA sequence: TGTGCCAGCAGCCCTGATACCCGGGGGATATGGAATCAGCCCCAGCATTTT. Translated, it gives CASSPDTRGIWNQPQHF.

This rearrangement joins TRBV10-3 to TRBJ1-3; 7 bases are shared with TRBD1. This CDR3 has 15 amino acids. Germline-derived CDR1 and CDR2 are ENHRY and SYGVKD. J was trimmed by 5 bases and V by 3 bases; bases with no gene match: 7. CDR3 bases: TGTGCCATCAGTGAACGACAGGGAGGGAGAAACACCATATATTTT. Its protein is CAISERQGGRNTIYF.

This sequence joins TRBV24-1 and TRBJ1-2, with TRBD1 matching over 11 bases. From germline, CDR1 is KGHDR and CDR2 SFDVKD. Germline trimming cut 4 bases from V and 3 bases from J; bases unmatched to any gene: 3. The CDR3 totals 15 residues. CDR3 in amino acids: CATSDLGQGDYGYTF. The DNA of the CDR3 is TGTGCCACCAGTGACCTGGGACAGGGGGACTATGGCTACACCTTC.

The V call is TRBV23-1, the J call TRBJ1-2; D may be TRBD1 (5 bases). TRBV23-1 is designated an ORF whose function remains uncertain. V was trimmed by 0 bases and J by 8 bases, leaving 28 bases between them. This CDR3 has 19 residues. CDR3 DNA: TGCGCCAGCAGTCAATCGCCCCAATCAGACGACGGTCCGGGGGGAGGCTACACCTTC. As protein: CASSQSPQSDDGPGGGYTF.

The V call is TRBV21-1, the J call TRBJ1-2; the DNA was not compared with TRBD1, the D call given in the table. TRBV21-1 is reported as a pseudogene. This CDR3 is 17 amino acids long. For the CDR3, the DNA is TGTGCCAGCAGCAGGCGGACAGGGTTCTTGGCTAACTATGGCTACACCTTC. Its protein is CASSRRTGFLANYGYTF.

The rearrangement links TRBV7-6 to TRBJ2-5; TRBD2 matches 7 bases. This CDR3 spans 18 amino acids. Trimming at V came to 1 base and at J to 0 bases, leaving 11 bases not matched to a gene. The germline V gene encodes CDR1 SGHVS and CDR2 FNYEAQ. DNA of the CDR3: TGTGCCAGCAGCTTAGAGGTTAGCGGGCTTTCGTACCAAGAGACCCAGTACTTC. This sequence encodes CASSLEVSGLSYQETQYF. Supplemented by reference TRBV7-6 and TRBJ2-5, the full variable domain reads GAGVSQSPRYKVTKRGQDVALRCDPISGHVSLYWYRQALGQGPEFLTYFNYEAQQDKSGLPNDRFSAERPEGSISTLTIQRTEQRDSAMYRCASSLEVSGLSYQETQYFGPGTRLLVL.

The chain carries TRBV19 and TRBJ2-2, with TRBD2 identical over 16 bases. V lost 5 bases, J lost 0 bases, and 9 bases stayed unmatched. CDR1 is LNHDA and CDR2 is SQIVND in the germline V gene (reference sequence). The CDR3 is 20 residues long. CDR3 residues: CASSFFGTSGRAPNTGELFF. CDR3 in DNA: TGTGCCAGTAGTTTCTTCGGGACTAGCGGGAGGGCCCCGAACACCGGGGAGCTGTTTTTT.

The chain uses TRBV3-1 (or the pseudogene TRBV3-2) and TRBJ2-1, with 7 bases lining up with TRBD1. With V trimmed by 4 bases and J by 5 bases, 11 bases remained unmatched. The CDR3 is made up of 16 amino acids. Germline CDR1 and CDR2: LGHDT and YNNKEL (reference sequence). The CDR3 protein is CASSRLTGYLDNEQFF. The CDR3 DNA reads TGTGCCAGCAGCCGACTGACAGGGTATTTGGACAATGAGCAGTTCTTC.

V is TRBV2 and J is TRBJ2-5; the D is unclear. The V and J ends lost 7 bases and 5 bases respectively, with 8 bases between them. CDR1 is SNHLY and CDR2 is FYNNEI in the germline V gene. This CDR3 contains 11 residues. In nucleotides, the CDR3 is TGTGCCAGCAACTACTTCGAGACCCAGTACTTC. Translating gives CASNYFETQYF.

The rearrangement uses TRBV24-1 and TRBJ2-2; TRBD2 matches at 12 bases. This CDR3 comprises 17 residues. From germline, CDR1 is KGHDR and CDR2 SFDVKD. J gave up 7 bases and V 5 bases, and 10 bases lay outside the gene matches. The chain's CDR3 is CATSAPSSGRAVGELFF. CDR3 bases: TGTGCCACCAGTGCCCCCTCTAGCGGGAGGGCCGTCGGGGAGCTGTTTTTT.

The rearrangement uses TRBV6-5 and TRBJ1-3; no clear D. Germline V gene sequence: CDR1 MNHEY, CDR2 SVGAGI. This CDR3 region has 15 residues. Trimming pared 6 bases from V and 0 bases from J, leaving 12 bases between. The CDR3: CASSPQVRSGNTIYF. In DNA form, the CDR3 reads TGTGCCAGCAGCCCCCAGGTTCGCTCTGGAAACACCATATATTTT.

The gene calls are TRBV19 and TRBJ1-5, with D possibly matching TRBD1 (6 bases). V was pared by 4 bases and J by 3 bases, with 13 bases between. Germline loops: CDR1 LNHDA, CDR2 SQIVND (reference sequence). CDR3 size: 15 residues. As DNA, the CDR3 is TGTGCCAGTAGTAGGGACAACAGTGTCAATCAGCCCCAGCATTTT. Translation: CASSRDNSVNQPQHF.